The 25 T cell receptor beta chains in this list originate from one sample, sequenced in a study of blood T cell repertoires in COVID-19. TCRdb's table, derived via immunoSEQ multiplex PCR, lists solely in-frame clones and lacks some. Among approximately 71,000 clones listed, 90% were seen once. The sequenced sample consisted of peripheral blood. The receptors derive from a woman aged 18-30 years with acute or convalescent COVID-19.

The chain employs TRBV21-1 and TRBJ1-3; TRBD1, the D gene given by the table, was not confirmed from the DNA. TRBV21-1 is deemed a pseudogene. The CDR3 runs 18 residues. CDR3 protein: CASSKEGGQGEAGNTIYF. The CDR3 coding sequence is TGTGCCAGCAGCAAAGAGGGGGGACAGGGGGAAGCTGGAAACACCATATATTTT.

The chain couples TRBV15 to TRBJ1-3, with D perhaps matching TRBD1 (5 bases). V lost 2 bases and J lost 0, with 11 bases in between. This CDR3 spans 16 amino acids. CDR1 and CDR2 (germline): LNHNV, YYDKDF (reference sequence). The CDR3 DNA sequence: TGTGCCACCAGCAGAAGAGACAGTAGCTCTGGAAACACCATATATTTT. It specifies CATSRRDSSSGNTIYF.

The chain has TRBV9 and TRBJ2-1, with TRBD2 identical over 7 bases. The V and J ends lost 4 bases and 8 bases, in that order; junction bases with no gene match: 12. The CDR3 length is 15 residues. Germline V CDR1 and CDR2: SGDLS, YYNGEE. CDR3 sequence: CASSSRGEPLDEQFF. The CDR3 DNA reads TGTGCCAGCAGCTCTCGGGGGGAGCCTTTGGATGAGCAGTTCTTC.

The chain employs TRBV23-1 and TRBJ2-7; 8 nucleotides match TRBD1. TRBV23-1 is known as an ORF, though its function is uncertain. Germline trimming cut 4 bases from V and 4 bases from J; bases unmatched to any gene: 3. The CDR3 has 13 residues. The DNA for the CDR3 is TGCGCCAGCAGTCGGCAGGGGGCGTACGAGCAGTACTTC. Protein product: CASSRQGAYEQYF.

The chain uses TRBV5-1 and TRBJ1-6; 7 positions match TRBD1. The V gene's germline CDR1 is SGHRS and CDR2 YFSETQ. J was trimmed by 10 bases and V by 1 base; bases with no gene match: 5. The CDR3 spans 14 residues. CDR3 nucleotide sequence: TGCGCCAGCAGCTTGACTACAGGGGACTCACCCCTCCACTTT. Translated, it gives CASSLTTGDSPLHF.

The V and J genes are TRBV5-1 and TRBJ2-3; TRBD2 agrees at 12 bases. The V segment lost 4 bases and the J segment 3 bases; nucleotides outside the gene matches: 6. The CDR3 runs 16 residues. The germline gives CDR1 SGHRS, CDR2 YFSETQ. The CDR3 loop is CASSVTSGRGTDTQYF. The CDR3 DNA reads as TGCGCCAGCAGCGTGACTAGCGGGAGAGGTACAGATACGCAGTATTTT.

CDR3 coding DNA: TGTGCCAGCCAAGGACTAGCGGGGTCTATTTACAATGAGCAGTTCTTC. It is translated as CASQGLAGSIYNEQFF. The gene calls are TRBV7-9 and TRBJ2-1; 12 nucleotides match TRBD2. Germline CDR1 is SEHNR and CDR2 is FQNEAQ (reference sequence). This CDR3 has 16 residues. The trim removed 8 bases at V and 4 bases at J, leaving 9 bases unmatched.

The V and J genes are TRBV28 and TRBJ2-7; TRBD2 aligns across 9 bases. From germline, CDR1 is MDHEN and CDR2 SYDVKM. The CDR3 covers 14 residues. J was trimmed by 5 bases and V by 6 bases; bases with no gene match: 8. The CDR3 spells CASSGVAGAHEQYF. CDR3 bases: TGTGCCAGCAGCGGGGTAGCGGGGGCCCACGAGCAGTACTTC.

The CDR3 spells CASTFRAGNSPLHF. DNA of the CDR3: TGTGCCAGCACCTTTCGGGCAGGGAATTCACCCCTCCACTTT. V and J are TRBV21-1 and TRBJ1-6; the D segment call TRBD1 is taken from the table without a DNA check. TRBV21-1 is flagged as a pseudogene. The length of the CDR3 is 14 residues.

V is TRBV7-9 and J is TRBJ1-2, with 9 bases matching TRBD1. The trim removed 3 bases at V and 1 base at J, leaving 6 bases unmatched. Germline CDR1 is SEHNR and CDR2 is FQNEAQ (reference sequence). The CDR3 length is 16 residues. This CDR3 reads CASSLRTGAFNYGYTF. The CDR3 DNA is TGTGCCAGCAGCTTGCGGACAGGGGCGTTTAACTATGGCTACACCTTC.

This chain links TRBV27 with TRBJ2-7; no reliable D call. Between the trimmed V and J ends, which lost 2 bases and 3 bases, there was a span of 11 bases. Germline lookup yields CDR1 MNHEY and CDR2 SMNVEV (reference sequence). CDR3 length: 14 amino acids. CDR3 sequence: CASSLRESSYEQYF. CDR3 coding DNA: TGTGCCAGCAGTTTACGTGAATCGAGCTACGAGCAGTACTTC.

The chain employs TRBV28 and TRBJ2-7, with TRBD1 matching over 11 bases. CDR3 length equals 16 residues. V gave up 5 bases and J gave up 3 bases; unmatched junction bases: 9. In germline, CDR1 is MDHEN, CDR2 SYDVKM. Here the CDR3 DNA reads TGTGCCAGCAGTACTCCTACCGGGACAGGGGGCTACGAGCAGTACTTC. Translated: CASSTPTGTGGYEQYF.

The rearrangement uses TRBV28 and TRBJ1-1; 8 positions agree with TRBD1. The CDR3 sequence is 15 residues long. Germline V gene data show CDR1 as MDHEN and CDR2 as SYDVKM. The trim removed 4 bases at V and 6 bases at J, leaving 10 bases unmatched. The CDR3 DNA reads TGTGCCAGCAGTTACAACGGACAGGGTTCCGCTGAAGCTTTCTTT. Its protein is CASSYNGQGSAEAFF.

The CDR3 protein is CSAKQERVLAGAYEQYF. The CDR3 nucleotides are TGCAGCGCTAAACAGGAGAGGGTACTAGCGGGAGCCTACGAGCAGTACTTC. V and J are TRBV29-1 and TRBJ2-7; 11 nucleotides agree with TRBD2. Germline CDR1 SQVTM, CDR2 ANQGSEA. This CDR3 is 17 amino acids long. After removal of 7 bases from V and 2 bases from J, the junction contained 16 bases not matched to a gene.

J is TRBJ1-2 and V is TRBV9, with D unclear. The CDR3 spans 11 residues. Trimming left V 3 bases short and J 10 bases short, with 10 bases between. Germline V CDR1 and CDR2: SGDLS, YYNGEE. CDR3 residues: CASSENSYYTF. DNA of the CDR3: TGTGCCAGCAGCGAGAACAGCTACTACACCTTC.

CDR3: CASSIRQNTEAFF. The CDR3 DNA is TGTGCCAGCAGTATCAGACAGAACACTGAAGCTTTCTTT. The gene calls are TRBV27 and TRBJ1-1; no definite D call. Trimming pared 5 bases from V and 1 base from J, leaving 8 bases between. Germline V gene lookup returns CDR1 MNHEY and CDR2 SMNVEV (reference sequence). This CDR3 spans 13 amino acids.

This clone has a single count. This chain connects TRBV30 to TRBJ1-2; TRBD1 aligns across 12 bases. Germline lookup yields CDR1 GTSNPN and CDR2 SVGIG (reference sequence). The CDR3 sequence is 14 residues long. V was pared by 0 bases and J by 11 bases, with 7 bases of the junction left unmatched. CDR3 region: CAWSVGTGGTPYTF. The CDR3 coding sequence is TGTGCCTGGAGTGTAGGGACAGGGGGCACTCCTTACACCTTC. Based on the CDR3 plus reference TRBV30 and TRBJ1-2, the full variable domain is SQTIHQWPATLVQPVGSPLSLECTVEGTSNPNLYWYRQAAGRGLQLLFYSVGIGQISSEVPQNLSASRPQDRQFILSSKKLLLSDSGFYLCAWSVGTGGTPYTFGSGTRLTVV.

The J gene is TRBJ1-4, the V gene TRBV9; 9 bases are shared with TRBD1. The CDR3 is 19 residues long. Per the germline V gene, CDR1 is SGDLS and CDR2 is YYNGEE. V shed 4 bases and J 0 bases; nucleotides not matched to a gene: 13. CDR3: CASSPRGQGRGATNEKLFF. The CDR3 DNA reads TGTGCCAGCAGCCCCCGTGGACAGGGGAGGGGGGCAACTAATGAAAAACTGTTTTTT.

J is TRBJ2-3 and V is TRBV27; D ambiguous. V was cut by 4 bases and J by 1 base, with 9 bases left in between. The CDR3 sequence is 14 residues long. Per the germline V gene, CDR1 is MNHEY and CDR2 is SMNVEV (reference sequence). The DNA for the CDR3 is TGTGCCAGCAGTTCGGTGCTGCGCACAGATACGCAGTATTTT. It codes for CASSSVLRTDTQYF.

A single count supports this clone. The rearrangement uses TRBV18 and TRBJ2-3, with no clear D. Trimming left V 2 bases short and J 2 bases short, with 11 bases between. Looked up from germline, CDR1 is KGHSH and CDR2 is LQKENI. The CDR3 extends over 15 amino acids. The CDR3 here is CASSPSSLLTDTQYF. Here the CDR3 DNA reads TGTGCCAGCTCACCATCATCGCTACTCACAGATACGCAGTATTTT.

The table lists this clone with a few counts. This sequence joins TRBV28 and TRBJ2-1; perhaps TRBD2 as D (6 bases). Trimming took off 3 bases at V and 4 bases at J, with 13 bases between the two ends. CDR1 is MDHEN and CDR2 is SYDVKM in the germline V gene. The CDR3 contains 15 residues. The DNA for the CDR3 is TGTGCCAGCAGTTTGGGAGGCAATCAATACAATGAGCAGTTCTTC. This codes for CASSLGGNQYNEQFF.

The chain employs TRBV30 and TRBJ2-5, with 9 positions matching TRBD2. The germline V gene encodes CDR1 GTSNPN and CDR2 SVGIG (reference sequence). This CDR3 has 15 amino acids. V dropped 3 bases and J dropped 3; count of bases not matched to a gene: 8. The CDR3 coding sequence is TGTGCCTGGAGCCCGGATGTAGCGGGGGAAGAGACCCAGTACTTC. Its translation: CAWSPDVAGEETQYF. Full variable domain (remainder filled in from reference TRBV30 and TRBJ2-5): SQTIHQWPATLVQPVGSPLSLECTVEGTSNPNLYWYRQAAGRGLQLLFYSVGIGQISSEVPQNLSASRPQDRQFILSSKKLLLSDSGFYLCAWSPDVAGEETQYFGPGTRLLVL.

The chain is built from TRBV2 and TRBJ2-3; no clear D. Germline assignment: CDR1 SNHLY and CDR2 FYNNEI. V lost 6 bases, J lost 2 bases, and 18 bases lay in between. This CDR3 has 16 amino acids. The CDR3 reads CASSARDWINTDTQYF. CDR3 bases: TGTGCCAGCAGCGCCCGTGACTGGATTAACACAGATACGCAGTATTTT.

The chain is built from TRBV9 and TRBJ2-1; TRBD2 matches at 14 bases. This CDR3 is built from 15 residues. J was trimmed by 6 bases and V by 3 bases; bases with no gene match: 2. CDR1 SGDLS and CDR2 YYNGEE come from the germline V gene. CDR3 region: CASSAGTSGSNEQFF. The CDR3 coding sequence is TGTGCCAGCAGCGCCGGGACTAGCGGGAGCAATGAGCAGTTCTTC.

This clone occurred once. The chain joins TRBV4-3 to TRBJ2-3, with TRBD2 matching over 7 bases. The CDR3 runs 18 residues. Germline CDR1 and CDR2: LGHNA and YSLEER. Trimming cost V 0 bases and J 1 base; bases outside gene matches: 10. This CDR3 reads CASSQEILTTSGTDTQYF. CDR3 DNA sequence: TGCGCCAGCAGCCAAGAGATTTTAACCACTAGCGGCACAGATACGCAGTATTTT.